The T cell receptor (beta chain) under discussion was sequenced for a study of cytomegalovirus exposure and HLA in healthy donors (dated by TCRdb to the late 2010s). Turning to the overall study: An earlier analysis of 587 of the donors reported 250 to 350 Gb of sequence data and some 100 million unique TCR beta sequences from approximately 180 million T cells. In addition to the first cohort of 650 to 750 subjects, a separate validation cohort of about 120 different subjects was used. Across under 500 genotyped donors of the cohort, an average of roughly 250,000 unique TCR beta nucleotide sequences per donor were sequenced, and 15% to 20% of those sequences were non-productive. Class I and class II HLA loci were covered by the typing at four-digit resolution. In a later analysis, previously published TCR beta repertoires from more than 500 donors were re-analyzed and high-resolution HLA genotyping was added so that TCR occurrence patterns could be studied. Donor age, sex, ethnicity and CMV serostatus were compiled together with the repertoire data. The aim of the study was to test whether cataloging public T cell receptors could identify signatures of past pathogen exposure. To decide whether each TCR beta V gene segment behaved as functional or pseudogenic, an earlier analysis of fewer than 750 of the donors relied on high-throughput TCR beta sequencing. The number of donors typed differed by locus, with about 629-640 for A, B, C, DRB1 and DQB1, over 500 for DQA1, about 610 for DPA1, and under 490 for DPB1. An early release covering approximately 600 HLA-typed donors comprised roughly 300 gigabases of sequencing data and about 90 million unique TCR sequences. The study combined high-throughput TCR immunosequencing, statistical association of individual TCRs with disease status, and machine learning to predict cytomegalovirus infection status. Because of strong linkage in the cohort, five DR-DQ haplotypes were treated as single units for association and clustering. Every discovery cohort repertoire had been produced on one sequencing platform. Of the roughly 420 genotyped donors, less than 90% were placed in the genetic ancestry cluster associated with self-reported Caucasian donors. In the later analysis, no new phenotypic data were used to find candidate immune exposures; instead, reliance was placed on TCR beta sequences and their occurrence across donors. A later genetic analysis took genome-wide SNP genotypes for 398 of the 666 donors and used that subset as a discovery cohort. The study profiled the T cell repertoires of 550 to 700 subjects by immunosequencing and related them to cytomegalovirus serostatus. What the authors observed across the whole study: Most TCR sequences were observed very rarely across donors, whereas some public TCRs were present in many individuals. Correlated functional status among segregating V segments might be attributable to linkage disequilibrium, but an unknown experimental factor could not be ruled out. In a later analysis, HLA-associated TCR beta chains were found to be more clonally expanded and to have lower generation probabilities than equally common non-associated chains. The presence/absence analyses assumed that sequencing depth was roughly uniform across donors, and that assumption may not be true. Broadly in line with IMGT annotations, most TCR beta V segments showed up in productive rearrangements about 90% or about 30% of the time in an earlier analysis of several hundred of the donors. A few of the identified cytomegalovirus-associated TCR beta chains were confirmed in vitro to be specific for cytomegalovirus antigens. According to a later analysis, parvovirus B19, influenza, CMV and Epstein-Barr virus appeared linked to several top co-occurrence clusters. In both the original and validation cohorts, the classifier was reported to diagnose cytomegalovirus status with high specificity and sensitivity. Because counts were too low, seventeen rarely observed V segments, including chromosome 9 orphons, were excluded from the earlier analysis of fewer than 650 of the donors. In a later analysis, most CMV-associated TCR beta chains were found to appear HLA-restricted, with HLA associations seemingly driven largely by CMV exposure. In a later analysis, the rate of TCR association differed among HLA loci, with DRB1 alleles having the most associated TCRs and HLA-C alleles having the fewest. The only immune exposure information available for the cohort was CMV serostatus. In the study, around 150 TCR beta chains were listed as associated with cytomegalovirus. A group of highly shared sequence variants was considered likely to be a technical artifact of the sequencing pipeline. Because some donors lacked HLA typing at each locus, the association tests relied only on the typed subset. Compared with the roughly 600-donor mean, donors in an Asian-associated ancestry cluster had fewer N-insertions in productive TCRs, according to a later genetic analysis. According to the authors, the approach could potentially be generalized to other disease states and immunological phenotypes. Some IMGT-functional V segments, including TRBV6-2 and TRBV6-3, could not be distinguished by the 87-base-pair reads and were therefore excluded. This cohort had only TCR beta chains sequenced, and the lack of alpha or paired-chain data limited which features could be detected. When HLA alleles, especially DR and DQ, strongly co-occurred, attributing TCR associations to individual alleles was difficult. A further reported finding was that TCR beta sequences accurately predicted the HLA-A and HLA-B alleles for most subjects in the first cohort. An association between a missense DCLRE1C variant and V-gene and J-gene trimming of TCR beta chains was found in a later genetic analysis and replicated in an independent cohort. Specific HLA alleles were associated with 15,000 to 20,000 TCR beta sequences at a false discovery rate of 0.05 in a later analysis.

Via the germline V gene, CDR1 is MDHEN and CDR2 SYDVKM. The CDR3, cysteine through phenylalanine, is 12 amino acids long. Only the CDR3 DNA is retained, 36 bases long and in frame from the first base. The junction carries 9 bases between V and J, which are trimmed by 6 bases and 3 bases respectively. The cohort was made up of around 720 healthy bone marrow donors. Cohort members were all nominally healthy when sampled, although unrecorded immune exposures were likely present. The donor was CMV seronegative and belonged to the group of 320 or so seronegative cohort members. Every donor gave a peripheral blood sample, and the peripheral blood mononuclear cells from that sample were used for TCR beta sequencing. The Qiagen DNeasy Blood Extraction Kit was used to extract genomic DNA from the blood cell samples. Remarks on this clone: Its antigen has not been determined. Nothing much larger sits one base from this clone, and base qualities are not available.

Library generation was performed with the immunoSEQ multiplex PCR assay. For the multiplex PCR, a mixture combining 60 forward primers for TCR Vbeta segments and 13 reverse primers for TCR Jbeta segments was used. The CDR3 region of rearranged TCR beta genes was amplified from genomic DNA by a multiplex PCR assay. The Illumina HiSeq System was used to sequence the amplified TCR beta libraries as 87-base-pair reads. Per the authors' processing: A later analysis tallied 70 million to 100 million unique TCR beta chains across the 666 repertoires, and approximately 11 million of those chains were shared by two or more donors. Raw reads were error-corrected and collapsed into unique sequences with a nearest-neighbor algorithm that merged closely related sequences to remove PCR and sequencing errors. CDR3 sequences were aligned to IMGT reference sequences to assign V, D and J gene segments. Each retained sequence needed at least a six-nucleotide match to both a V gene segment and a J gene segment. Rearrangements were called productive when the CDR3 lacked stop codons and stayed in frame with V and J; all others were non-productive. Following IMGT convention, CDR3 was defined as the stretch from the second conserved V-encoded cysteine up to the conserved J-encoded phenylalanine. In an earlier analysis of around 600 of the donors, sequences lacking an unambiguous match to a single V gene segment were excluded. In an earlier analysis of 587 of the donors, a V segment was called functional when productive rearrangements were above 56.7%, and segregating when the standard deviation between donors exceeded 5%. A statistical classification framework was built for diagnosing cytomegalovirus status from the catalog of TCR beta chain sequences. A later analysis assigned V and J genes by comparing TCR nucleotide sequences with IMGT/GENE-DB human TR gene sequences. In a later analysis, CDR3 sequences and most-parsimonious VDJ recombination scenarios were assigned using the TCRdist pipeline. In a later analysis, every TCR beta chain was defined by the combination of its CDR3 amino acid sequence and its V-gene family, and reads without a unique V-gene family were dropped. In a later analysis, approximately 640 highly shared, low-generation-probability nucleotide sequences were removed to address suspected cross-contamination and a sequencing artifact. In a later analysis, a clonal expansion index for each public chain was calculated from normalized within-repertoire ranks of inferred template counts. Generation probabilities in a later analysis came from a VDJ recombination model fitted to out-of-frame rearrangements, and those results were checked against IGoR. In a later analysis, hypergeometric tests were used to score TCR-TCR, TCR-HLA and TCR-CMV co-occurrence, with a repertoire-size bias correction applied to TCR pairs. In a later analysis, false discovery rates were estimated by permuting HLA or CMV assignments 20 times. In a later analysis, co-occurring TCRs were grouped with DBSCAN, and TCRdist sequence similarity was added when clustering was performed within HLA-allele-positive subsets. Repertoires with fewer than 30,000 or more than 120,000 public chains were left out of co-occurrence clustering, as were about 5 repertoires with anomalous nucleotide sharing. What TCRdb holds here is the immuneACCESS table cut down to in-frame rearrangements. Part of the clones is not present; checked against another copy, under half of the missing clones reflect an unresolved V gene, and the others are unexplained. That table is the source of V, J and clone size, and D and trimming were worked out from the DNA. This sample gives approximately 93,000 clones in total; approximately 80% of them show up just once. The ten most abundant clones make up roughly 3.8% of the sample.

The sequencing input was PBMCs. This receptor was obtained from a man aged 50 to 59 in good health and CMV-seronegative. The chain links TRBV28 with TRBJ2-7; matching of 6 bases hints at TRBD1 as the D gene. The CDR3 reads as follows: CASRGAHYEQYF. The sequenced DNA is TGTGCCAGCAGGGGGGCCCACTACGAGCAGTACTTC.